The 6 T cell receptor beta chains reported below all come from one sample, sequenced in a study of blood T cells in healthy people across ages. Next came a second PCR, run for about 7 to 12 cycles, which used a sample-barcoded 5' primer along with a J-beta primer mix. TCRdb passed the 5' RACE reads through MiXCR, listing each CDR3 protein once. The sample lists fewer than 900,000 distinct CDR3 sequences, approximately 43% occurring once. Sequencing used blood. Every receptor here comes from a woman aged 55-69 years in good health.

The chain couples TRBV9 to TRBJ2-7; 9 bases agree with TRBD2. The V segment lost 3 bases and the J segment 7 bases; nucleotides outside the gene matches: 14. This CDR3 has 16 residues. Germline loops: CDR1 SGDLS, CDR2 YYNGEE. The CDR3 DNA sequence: TGTGCCAGCAGCGCTAGCGGGGTTAGCTCCTACAATGAGCAGTACTTC. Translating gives CASSASGVSSYNEQYF.

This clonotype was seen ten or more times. In DNA, the CDR3 is TGTGCCAGCAGCCGACTAGCGGGAGTAGTAAGCAATGAGCAGTTCTTC. Its protein product is CASSRLAGVVSNEQFF. The chain carries TRBV3-1 and TRBJ2-1; 12 bases match TRBD2. The CDR3 sequence is 16 residues long. Per germline, CDR1 LGHDT and CDR2 YNNKEL (reference sequence). The V segment lost 4 bases and the J segment 6 bases; nucleotides outside the gene matches: 7.

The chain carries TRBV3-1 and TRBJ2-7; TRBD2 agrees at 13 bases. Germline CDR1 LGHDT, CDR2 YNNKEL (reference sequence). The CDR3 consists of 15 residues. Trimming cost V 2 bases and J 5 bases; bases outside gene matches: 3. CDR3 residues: CASSQTSGGADEQYF. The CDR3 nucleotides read TGTGCCAGCAGCCAAACTAGCGGGGGGGCCGACGAGCAGTACTTC.

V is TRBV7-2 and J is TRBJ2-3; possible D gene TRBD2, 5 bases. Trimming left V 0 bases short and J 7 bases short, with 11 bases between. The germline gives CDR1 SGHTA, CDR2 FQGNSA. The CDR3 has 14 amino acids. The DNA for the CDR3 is TGTGCCAGCAGCTTAGCGCTCGGACTCTATACGCAGTATTTT. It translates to CASSLALGLYTQYF.

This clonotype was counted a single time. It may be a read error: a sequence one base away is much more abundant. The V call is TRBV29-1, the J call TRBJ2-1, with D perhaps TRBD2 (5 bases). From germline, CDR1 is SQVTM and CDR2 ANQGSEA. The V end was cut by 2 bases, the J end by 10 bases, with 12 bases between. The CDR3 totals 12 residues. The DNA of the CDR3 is TGCAGCGTTGAACACCCGTGGAGGGAGCAGTTCTTC. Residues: CSVEHPWREQFF.

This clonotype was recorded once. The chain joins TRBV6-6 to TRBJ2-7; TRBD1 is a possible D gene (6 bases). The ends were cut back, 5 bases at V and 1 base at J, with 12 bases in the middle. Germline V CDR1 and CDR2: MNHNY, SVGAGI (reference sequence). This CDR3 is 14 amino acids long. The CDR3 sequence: CASSDWTASYEQYF. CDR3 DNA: TGTGCCAGCAGTGACTGGACAGCTTCCTACGAGCAGTACTTC.